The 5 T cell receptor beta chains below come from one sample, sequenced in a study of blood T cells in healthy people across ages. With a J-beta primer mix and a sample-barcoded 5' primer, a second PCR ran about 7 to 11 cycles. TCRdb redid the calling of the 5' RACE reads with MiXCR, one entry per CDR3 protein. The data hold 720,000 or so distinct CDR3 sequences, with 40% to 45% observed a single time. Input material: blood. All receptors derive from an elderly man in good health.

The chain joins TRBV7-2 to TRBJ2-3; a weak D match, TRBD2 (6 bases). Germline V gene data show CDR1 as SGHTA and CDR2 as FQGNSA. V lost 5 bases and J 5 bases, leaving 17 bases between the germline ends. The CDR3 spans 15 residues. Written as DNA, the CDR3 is TGTGCCAGCAGCGCCCAGATCGTAGCGGTAGATACGCAGTATTTT. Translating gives CASSAQIVAVDTQYF.

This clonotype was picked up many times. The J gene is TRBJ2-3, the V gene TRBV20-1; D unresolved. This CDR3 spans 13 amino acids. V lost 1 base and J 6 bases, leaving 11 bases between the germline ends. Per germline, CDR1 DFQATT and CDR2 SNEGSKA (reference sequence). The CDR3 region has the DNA TGCAGTGCTAGAGCCAGGATTGGCGATACGCAGTATTTT. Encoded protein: CSARARIGDTQYF.

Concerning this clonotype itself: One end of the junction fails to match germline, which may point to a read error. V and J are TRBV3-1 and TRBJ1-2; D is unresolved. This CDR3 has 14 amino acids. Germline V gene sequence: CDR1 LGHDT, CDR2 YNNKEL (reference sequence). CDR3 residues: CASSQEAGNYGYTF. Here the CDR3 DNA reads TGTGCCAGCAGTCAAGAGGCGGGGAACTATGGCTACACCTTC.

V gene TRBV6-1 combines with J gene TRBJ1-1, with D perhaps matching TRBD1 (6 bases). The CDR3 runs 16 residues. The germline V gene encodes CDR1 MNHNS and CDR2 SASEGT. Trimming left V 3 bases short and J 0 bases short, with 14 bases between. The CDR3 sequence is CASSETGAPLNTEAFF. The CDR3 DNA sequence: TGTGCCAGCAGTGAGACAGGTGCCCCTTTGAACACTGAAGCTTTCTTT.

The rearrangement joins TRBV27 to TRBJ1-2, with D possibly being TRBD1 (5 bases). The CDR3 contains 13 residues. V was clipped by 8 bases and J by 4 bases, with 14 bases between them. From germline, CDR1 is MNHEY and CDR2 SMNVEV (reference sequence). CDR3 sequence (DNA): TGTGCCAGCCGGGAGACAGAACTCTATGGCTACACCTTC. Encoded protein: CASRETELYGYTF.